This T cell receptor beta chain came from a study of T cells in Graves' hyperthyroidism and ophthalmopathy. Amplification targeted TCR beta CDR3 regions from RNA transcripts. Carried out on the TCR CDR3, a first-round RT-PCR used the HTBI primer set. TCRdb re-derived calls from the multiplex PCR reads in MiXCR, one entry per CDR3 protein. The table includes some 650,000 distinct CDR3 sequences, approximately 16% detected once. Germline CDR1 reads MNHEY; CDR2 reads SVGEGT. V was shortened by 7 bases and J by 1 base, with 14 bases between the two germline ends. The CDR3 length is 15 residues. Study-wide results and limits: Blood also contained most expanded thyroid clonotypes above 0.001. Separation of ophthalmopathy from stable hyperthyroidism was achieved by a 13 V-J model.

A patient was excluded if there was uncontrolled infection, other autoimmune disease, pregnancy or lactation. Details on this clonotype: Its antigen is as yet unknown.

Sequenced input: blood. V usage is TRBV6-2 or TRBV6-3 and J usage is TRBJ2-1; D possibly corresponds to TRBD2 (7 bases). The clonotype comes from a woman aged 40-49 years with Graves' ophthalmopathy. This CDR3 is CASIKGGGSYNEQFF. The CDR3 nucleotides read TGTGCCAGCATTAAAGGGGGGGGTTCCTACAATGAGCAGTTCTTC.